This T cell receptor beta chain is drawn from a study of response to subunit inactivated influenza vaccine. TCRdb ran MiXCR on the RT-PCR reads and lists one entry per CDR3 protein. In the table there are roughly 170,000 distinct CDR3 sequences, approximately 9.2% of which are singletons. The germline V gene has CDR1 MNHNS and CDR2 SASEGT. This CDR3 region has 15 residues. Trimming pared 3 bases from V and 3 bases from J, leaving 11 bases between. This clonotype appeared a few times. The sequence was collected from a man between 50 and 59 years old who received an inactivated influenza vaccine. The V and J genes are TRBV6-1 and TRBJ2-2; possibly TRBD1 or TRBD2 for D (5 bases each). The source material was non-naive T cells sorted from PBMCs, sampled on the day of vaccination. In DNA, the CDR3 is TGTGCCAGCAGTGACATGGGGGTTGACACCGGGGAGCTGTTTTTT. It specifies CASSDMGVDTGELFF.